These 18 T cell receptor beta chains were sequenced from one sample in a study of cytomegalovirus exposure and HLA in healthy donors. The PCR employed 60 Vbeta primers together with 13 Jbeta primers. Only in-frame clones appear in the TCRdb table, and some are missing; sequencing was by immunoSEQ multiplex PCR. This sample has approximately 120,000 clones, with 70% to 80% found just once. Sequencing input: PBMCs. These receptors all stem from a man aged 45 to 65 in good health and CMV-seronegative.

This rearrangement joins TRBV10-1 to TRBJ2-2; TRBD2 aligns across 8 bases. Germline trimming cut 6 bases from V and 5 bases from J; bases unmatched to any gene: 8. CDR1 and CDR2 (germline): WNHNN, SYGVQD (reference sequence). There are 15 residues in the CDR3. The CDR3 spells CASSGAGVGTGELFF. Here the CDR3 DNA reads TGCGCCAGCAGCGGAGCGGGAGTGGGGACCGGGGAGCTGTTTTTT.

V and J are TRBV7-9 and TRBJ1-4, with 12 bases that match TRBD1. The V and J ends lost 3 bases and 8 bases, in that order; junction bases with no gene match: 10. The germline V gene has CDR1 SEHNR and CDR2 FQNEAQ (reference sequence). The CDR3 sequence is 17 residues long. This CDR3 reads CASSLLGQGAEREKLFF. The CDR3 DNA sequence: TGTGCCAGCAGCTTGTTGGGACAGGGGGCTGAGAGGGAAAAACTGTTTTTT.

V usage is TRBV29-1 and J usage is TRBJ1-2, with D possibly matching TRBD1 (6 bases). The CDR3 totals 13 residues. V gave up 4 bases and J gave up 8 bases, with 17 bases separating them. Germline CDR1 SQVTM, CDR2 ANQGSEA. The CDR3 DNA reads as TGCAGCGTTGTCCACACAGGGCGGAAGGGCTACACCTTC. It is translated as CSVVHTGRKGYTF. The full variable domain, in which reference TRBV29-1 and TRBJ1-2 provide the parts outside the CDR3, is SAVISQKPSRDICQRGTSLTIQCQVDSQVTMMFWYRQQPGQSLTLIATANQGSEATYESGFVIDKFPISRPNLTFSTLTVSNMSPEDSSIYLCSVVHTGRKGYTFGSGTRLTVV.

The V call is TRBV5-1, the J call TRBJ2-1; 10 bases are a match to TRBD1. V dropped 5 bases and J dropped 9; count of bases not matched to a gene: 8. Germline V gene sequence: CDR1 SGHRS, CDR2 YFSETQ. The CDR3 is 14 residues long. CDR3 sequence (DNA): TGCGCCAGCAGAACCGACAGGGGGCGATTTGAGCAGTTCTTC. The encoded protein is CASRTDRGRFEQFF.

CDR3 in amino acids: CATSRGSATGELFF. The CDR3 DNA reads as TGTGCCACGTCTCGGGGTAGCGCCACCGGGGAGCTGTTTTTT. The chain carries TRBV9 and TRBJ2-2; tentative D call: TRBD2 (5 bases). Germline V gene data show CDR1 as SGDLS and CDR2 as YYNGEE. V was pared by 9 bases and J by 4 bases, with 16 bases between. There are 14 residues in the CDR3.

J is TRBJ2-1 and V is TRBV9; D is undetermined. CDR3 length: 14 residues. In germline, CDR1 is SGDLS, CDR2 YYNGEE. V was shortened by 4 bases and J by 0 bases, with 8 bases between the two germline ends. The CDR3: CASSPLSSYNEQFF. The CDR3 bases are TGTGCCAGCAGCCCACTGAGCTCCTACAATGAGCAGTTCTTC.

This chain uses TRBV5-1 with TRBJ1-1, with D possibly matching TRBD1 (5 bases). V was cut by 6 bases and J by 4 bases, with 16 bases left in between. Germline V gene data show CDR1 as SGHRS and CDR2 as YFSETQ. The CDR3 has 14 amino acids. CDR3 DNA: TGCGCCAGCACCAATGAACAGGTTCTCACTGAAGCTTTCTTT. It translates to CASTNEQVLTEAFF.

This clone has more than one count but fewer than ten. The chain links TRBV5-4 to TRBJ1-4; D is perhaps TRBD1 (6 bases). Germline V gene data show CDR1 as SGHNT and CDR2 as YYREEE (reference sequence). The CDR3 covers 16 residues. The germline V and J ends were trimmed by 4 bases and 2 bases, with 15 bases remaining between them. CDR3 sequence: CASSRDTRGTNEKLFF. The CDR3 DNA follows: TGTGCCAGCAGCCGGGACACAAGAGGGACTAATGAAAAACTGTTTTTT.

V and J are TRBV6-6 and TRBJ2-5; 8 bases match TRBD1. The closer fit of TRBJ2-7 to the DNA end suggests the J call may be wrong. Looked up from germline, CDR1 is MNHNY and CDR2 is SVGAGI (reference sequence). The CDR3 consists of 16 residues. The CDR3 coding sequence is TGTGCCAGCAGTTACTCGAATCCAGGGGGCCAGAGCGAGCAGTACTTC. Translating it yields CASSYSNPGGQSEQYF.

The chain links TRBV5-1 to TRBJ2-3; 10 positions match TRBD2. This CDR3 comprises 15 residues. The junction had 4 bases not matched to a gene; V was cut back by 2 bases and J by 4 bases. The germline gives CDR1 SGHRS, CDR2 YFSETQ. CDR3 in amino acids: CASSLLAGSPDTQYF. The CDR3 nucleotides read TGCGCCAGCAGCTTACTAGCGGGAAGCCCAGATACGCAGTATTTT.

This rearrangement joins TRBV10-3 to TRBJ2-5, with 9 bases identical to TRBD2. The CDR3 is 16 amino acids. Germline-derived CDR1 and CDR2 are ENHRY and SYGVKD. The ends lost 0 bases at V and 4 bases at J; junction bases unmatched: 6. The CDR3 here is CAISESSSGSVETQYF. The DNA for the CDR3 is TGTGCCATCAGTGAGTCGAGTAGCGGGAGTGTAGAGACCCAGTACTTC.

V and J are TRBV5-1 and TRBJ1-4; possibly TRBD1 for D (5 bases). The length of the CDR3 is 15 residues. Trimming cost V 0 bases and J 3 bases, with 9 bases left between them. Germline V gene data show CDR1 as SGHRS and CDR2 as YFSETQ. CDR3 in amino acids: CASSLARGSNEKLFF. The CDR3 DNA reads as TGCGCCAGCAGCTTGGCAAGGGGATCTAATGAAAAACTGTTTTTT. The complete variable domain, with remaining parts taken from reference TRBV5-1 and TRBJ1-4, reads KAGVTQTPRYLIKTRGQQVTLSCSPISGHRSVSWYQQTPGQGLQFLFEYFSETQRNKGNFPGRFSGRQFSNSRSEMNVSTLELGDSALYLCASSLARGSNEKLFFGSGTQLSVL.

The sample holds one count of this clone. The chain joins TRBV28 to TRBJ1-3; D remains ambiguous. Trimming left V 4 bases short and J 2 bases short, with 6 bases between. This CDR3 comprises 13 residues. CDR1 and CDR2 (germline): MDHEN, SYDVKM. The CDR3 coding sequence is TGTGCCAGCAGTTCTTCCCCTGGAAACACCATATATTTT. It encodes CASSSSPGNTIYF.

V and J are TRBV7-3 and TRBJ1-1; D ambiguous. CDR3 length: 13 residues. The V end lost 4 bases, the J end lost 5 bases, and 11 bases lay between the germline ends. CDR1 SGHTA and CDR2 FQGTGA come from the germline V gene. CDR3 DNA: TGTGCCAGCAGCTCGTTGCTGAGGACTGAAGCTTTCTTT. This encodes CASSSLLRTEAFF. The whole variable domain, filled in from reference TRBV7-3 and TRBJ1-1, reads GAGVSQTPSNKVTEKGKYVELRCDPISGHTALYWYRQSLGQGPEFLIYFQGTGAADDSGLPNDRFFAVRPEGSVSTLKIQRTERGDSAVYLCASSSLLRTEAFFGQGTRLTVV.

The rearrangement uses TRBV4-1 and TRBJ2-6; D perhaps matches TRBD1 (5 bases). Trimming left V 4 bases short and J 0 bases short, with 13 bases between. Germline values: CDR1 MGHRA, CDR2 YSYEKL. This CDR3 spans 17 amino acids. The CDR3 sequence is CASSREFDSSGANVLTF. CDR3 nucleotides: TGCGCCAGCAGCCGGGAATTCGACAGCTCTGGGGCCAACGTCCTGACTTTC.

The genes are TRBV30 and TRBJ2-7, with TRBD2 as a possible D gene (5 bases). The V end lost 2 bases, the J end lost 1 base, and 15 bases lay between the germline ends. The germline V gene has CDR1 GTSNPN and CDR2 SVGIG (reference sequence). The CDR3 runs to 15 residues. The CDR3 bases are TGTGCCTGGAGTAGGGAGACCACGGGTTCCTACGAGCAGTACTTC. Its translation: CAWSRETTGSYEQYF.

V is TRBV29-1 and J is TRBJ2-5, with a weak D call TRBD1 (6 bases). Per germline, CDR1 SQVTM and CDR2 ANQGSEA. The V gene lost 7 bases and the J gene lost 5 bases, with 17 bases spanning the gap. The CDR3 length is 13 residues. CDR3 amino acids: CSARGTGWETQYF. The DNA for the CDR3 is TGCAGCGCCCGTGGTACAGGGTGGGAGACCCAGTACTTC.

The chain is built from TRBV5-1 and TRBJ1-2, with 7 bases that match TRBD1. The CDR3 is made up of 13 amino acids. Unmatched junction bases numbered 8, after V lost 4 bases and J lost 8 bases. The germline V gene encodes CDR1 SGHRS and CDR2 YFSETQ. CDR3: CASSIETGTGYTF. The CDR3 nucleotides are TGCGCCAGCAGCATCGAGACAGGGACCGGCTACACCTTC.